This T cell receptor beta chain is from a study of Ad26.COV2.S vaccination and SARS-CoV-2 variants. Study at large: Donor joined the COV1001 Ad26.COV2.S trial arm.

CDR3 size: 12 residues. Trimming left V 9 bases short and J 5 bases short, with 13 bases between. Assay used: immunoSEQ multiplex PCR; TCRdb lists only in-frame clones, some missing. Altogether over 400,000 clones are present, roughly 90% being singletons, with the ten largest covering about 1.7%. Treatment: roughly 18 received Ad26.COV2.S at low or high dose, single or two shots; roughly 5 received placebo; per-sample allocation not given. Vaccine and placebo recipients were sampled on day 63 after the first injection. The starting material was peripheral blood, obtained in a trial of Ad26.COV2.S vaccine versus placebo. The chain has TRBV12-3 or TRBV12-4 and TRBJ1-1, with D tentatively TRBD1 (6 bases). The receptor's source is a person aged 18-65 years who received the Ad26.COV2.S COVID-19 vaccine or a placebo. The CDR3 coding sequence is TGTGCCAGTCAGGGACAATGGACTGAAGCTTTCTTT. This encodes CASQGQWTEAFF.